Below, 19 T cell receptor beta chains from the same sample are listed, as sequenced in a study of blood T cell repertoires in COVID-19. The data were produced by immunoSEQ multiplex PCR, yet TCRdb's version contains in-frame clones alone and is incomplete. Altogether about 180,000 clones are present, about 91% being singletons, with the ten largest covering about 3.9%. Sample: peripheral blood. These receptors were collected from a young woman with acute or convalescent COVID-19.

The chain links TRBV6-1 to TRBJ1-2, with a possible D match to TRBD1 (5 bases). V was cut by 2 bases and J by 4 bases, with 11 bases left in between. Germline V gene lookup returns CDR1 MNHNS and CDR2 SASEGT. This CDR3 is 14 amino acids long. Here the CDR3 reads CASSEYAGIYGYTF. CDR3 nucleotides: TGTGCCAGCAGTGAATACGCAGGGATCTATGGCTACACCTTC.

The chain has TRBV24-1 and TRBJ2-3, with D perhaps matching TRBD2 (5 bases). Trimming left V 2 bases short and J 3 bases short, with 14 bases between. The CDR3 contains 16 residues. Germline V gene sequence: CDR1 KGHDR, CDR2 SFDVKD. CDR3 sequence: CATSDYRLAGTDTQYF. CDR3 coding DNA: TGTGCCACCAGTGATTATCGGCTAGCAGGAACAGATACGCAGTATTTT.

V and J are TRBV28 and TRBJ1-5; D might be TRBD1 (5 bases). Trimming removed 9 bases from V and 2 bases from J, with 11 bases in between. CDR1 is MDHEN, CDR2 SYDVKM, per germline. The CDR3 runs 13 residues. CDR3 bases: TGTGCCAGTAGATGGGGGGGCAATCAGCCCCAGCATTTT. Protein sequence: CASRWGGNQPQHF. Variable domain in full (rest from reference TRBV28 and TRBJ1-5): DVKVTQSSRYLVKRTGEKVFLECVQDMDHENMFWYRQDPGLGLRLIYFSYDVKMKEKGDIPEGYSVSREKKERFSLILESASTNQTSMYLCASRWGGNQPQHFGDGTRLSIL.

This clone was picked up many times. This rearrangement joins TRBV7-9 to TRBJ2-1; possibly TRBD1 for D (5 bases). Germline CDR1 SEHNR, CDR2 FQNEAQ (reference sequence). V lost 1 base and J lost 4, with 11 bases in between. The CDR3 is 15 amino acids. In nucleotides, the CDR3 is TGTGCCAGCAGCTTAGATGGGGCGCAGTACAATGAGCAGTTCTTC. Translating gives CASSLDGAQYNEQFF.

The chain couples TRBV9 to TRBJ1-3; maybe TRBD1 (5 bases). V lost 3 bases and J lost 0, with 13 bases in between. CDR1 and CDR2 (germline): SGDLS, YYNGEE. The CDR3 runs 16 residues. CDR3 amino acids: CASSGQGDSSGNTIYF. The CDR3 nucleotides read TGTGCCAGCAGCGGACAAGGGGATAGCTCTGGAAACACCATATATTTT.

The gene calls are TRBV5-1 and TRBJ1-4, with D possibly being TRBD1 (6 bases). This CDR3 region has 14 residues. Trimming pared 4 bases from V and 7 bases from J, leaving 14 bases between. Germline loops: CDR1 SGHRS, CDR2 YFSETQ. The CDR3 is CASSNRDKGEKLFF. In DNA form, the CDR3 reads TGCGCCAGCAGCAACCGGGACAAGGGTGAAAAACTGTTTTTT.

The chain is built from TRBV5-4 and TRBJ2-2, with TRBD1 as a possible D gene (6 bases). There are 15 residues in the CDR3. CDR1 and CDR2 (germline): SGHNT, YYREEE (reference sequence). Trimming removed 2 bases from V and 7 bases from J, with 15 bases in between. The CDR3 bases are TGTGCCAGCAGCTTAACTGGCTTAGGGGGCGGGGAGCTGTTTTTT. Translated: CASSLTGLGGGELFF.

V is TRBV5-1 and J is TRBJ2-3; D call uncertain. The V gene lost 6 bases and the J gene lost 6 bases, with 14 bases spanning the gap. The germline V gene has CDR1 SGHRS and CDR2 YFSETQ. The CDR3 extends over 13 amino acids. The CDR3 DNA follows: TGCGCCAGCACGTCCGAGAATTTTGATACGCAGTATTTT. Its translation is CASTSENFDTQYF.

V gene TRBV5-1 combines with J gene TRBJ2-2, with a tentative D call TRBD1 (5 bases). From germline, CDR1 is SGHRS and CDR2 YFSETQ. V lost 5 bases, J lost 0 bases, and 8 bases lay in between. The CDR3 spans 14 residues. The CDR3 region is CASRGAPNTGELFF. CDR3 bases: TGCGCCAGCAGAGGGGCTCCGAACACCGGGGAGCTGTTTTTT.

The CDR3 DNA sequence: TGTGCCAGCAGCGCGGGAGATACGCAGTATTTT. Its protein is CASSAGDTQYF. V gene TRBV7-2 combines with J gene TRBJ2-3; possibly TRBD2 for D (5 bases). The CDR3 sequence is 11 residues long. Germline V CDR1 and CDR2: SGHTA, FQGNSA. The ends were cut back, 5 bases at V and 5 bases at J, with 5 bases in the middle.

The chain carries TRBV2 and TRBJ2-7; 7 positions match TRBD2. This CDR3 is built from 14 residues. V lost 6 bases, J lost 7 bases, and 12 bases stayed unmatched. Germline V lookup: CDR1 SNHLY, CDR2 FYNNEI. CDR3 loop: CASRTLTAGGEQYF. In nucleotides, the CDR3 is TGTGCCAGCAGGACCCTTACCGCCGGGGGGGAGCAGTACTTC.

CDR3 DNA: TGCGCCAGCAGCTTTGGACAGTACAATGAGCAGTTCTTC. Protein: CASSFGQYNEQFF. This chain links TRBV5-1 with TRBJ2-1, with TRBD1 as a possible D gene (6 bases). V dropped 2 bases and J dropped 4 bases, with 7 bases sitting between them. The germline CDR1 and CDR2 sequences are SGHRS and YFSETQ. The CDR3 runs 13 residues.

This sequence joins TRBV13 and TRBJ1-4, with a possible D match to TRBD1 (5 bases). The CDR3 runs 15 residues. Trimming took 2 bases from V and 5 from J, leaving 12 bases between them. Germline lookup yields CDR1 PRHDT and CDR2 FYEKMQ (reference sequence). CDR3 loop: CASSLPTGGNEKLFF. In DNA form, the CDR3 reads TGTGCCAGCAGCTTACCGACCGGGGGAAATGAAAAACTGTTTTTT.

This clone was detected once. The chain has TRBV30 and TRBJ1-4; 9 bases are shared with TRBD1. CDR1 and CDR2 from the germline V gene are GTSNPN and SVGIG (reference sequence). V lost 1 base and J lost 8; bases outside the gene matches: 5. The CDR3 is 14 amino acids. The chain's CDR3 is CAWSGVTGGEKLFF. The CDR3 coding sequence is TGTGCCTGGAGTGGAGTGACAGGGGGAGAAAAACTGTTTTTT.

This chain uses TRBV19 with TRBJ2-7, with 9 bases identical to TRBD1. The germline V gene has CDR1 LNHDA and CDR2 SQIVND (reference sequence). V lost 5 bases and J lost 4; bases outside the gene matches: 6. The CDR3 contains 14 residues. This chain's CDR3 is CASSWGTGSYEQYF. The DNA for the CDR3 is TGTGCCAGTAGTTGGGGGACAGGGTCGTACGAGCAGTACTTC.

A few counts support this clone. The chain combines TRBV27 with TRBJ1-6; D not resolved. V lost 6 bases and J lost 2, with 11 bases in between. Germline CDR1 and CDR2: MNHEY and SMNVEV (reference sequence). The CDR3 is 15 amino acids. CDR3 residues: CASSPFGTYNSPLHF. Here the CDR3 DNA reads TGTGCCAGCAGCCCTTTTGGCACCTATAATTCACCCCTCCACTTT.

The chain employs TRBV10-3 and TRBJ2-7, with 7 positions matching TRBD2. Germline trimming cut 10 bases from V and 2 bases from J; bases unmatched to any gene: 5. Germline CDR1 is ENHRY and CDR2 is SYGVKD. This CDR3 region has 12 residues. CDR3 sequence: CASAGLTYEQYF. CDR3 DNA sequence: TGTGCCAGCGCGGGACTAACCTACGAGCAGTACTTC.

This clone was seen a handful of times. The chain has TRBV2 and TRBJ2-1, with 8 bases that match TRBD2. The J segment lost 5 bases and the V segment lost 8 bases, leaving 8 bases of the junction unmatched. CDR3 size: 14 residues. Looked up from germline, CDR1 is SNHLY and CDR2 is FYNNEI. The CDR3 sequence: CASQLADGDNEQFF. The CDR3 DNA sequence: TGTGCCAGCCAACTAGCGGATGGGGACAATGAGCAGTTCTTC.

This clone was observed a handful of times. The chain is built from TRBV28 and TRBJ2-2; no clear D gene. The germline V and J ends were trimmed by 3 bases and 11 bases, with 16 bases remaining between them. Germline CDR1 reads MDHEN; CDR2 reads SYDVKM. This CDR3 region has 14 residues. CDR3 coding DNA: TGTGCCAGCAGTTTTAGAACGTACTTAGTTGAGCTGTTTTTT. Translating it yields CASSFRTYLVELFF.